What follows are 9 T cell receptor beta chains derived from one specimen sequenced in a study of beta chain features in type 1 diabetes. General study findings and limits: Within each of all four CD4+ subsets, Type 1 diabetes patients had TCRB CDR3s that were moderately but significantly shorter.

Expressed TCRB transcripts were sequenced after all isolated RNA was converted to cDNA. Measured with immunoSEQ multiplex PCR; TCRdb has only the in-frame clones, and not every one. The sample contains a few hundred thousand clones, about 15% of which appear only once. Their recognized antigens are unknown. Sequenced sample: naive CD4+ T cells from blood. These receptors all come from a man aged 18 to 30 with type 1 diabetes.

The chain is built from TRBV7-2 and TRBJ1-2; tentative D call: TRBD1 (6 bases). The CDR3 loop spans 16 amino acids. Germline V gives CDR1 SGHTA, CDR2 FQGNSA. Trimming took off 1 base at V and 3 bases at J, with 15 bases between the two ends. CDR3 region: CASSLDFRAGDYGYTF. CDR3 DNA sequence: TGTGCCAGCAGCTTAGATTTTAGGGCAGGGGACTATGGCTACACCTTC.

The chain combines TRBV30 with TRBJ2-1; D perhaps matches TRBD2 (5 bases). The germline CDR1 and CDR2 sequences are GTSNPN and SVGIG (reference sequence). V lost 7 bases and J 0 bases, leaving 16 bases between the germline ends. This CDR3 contains 15 residues. The CDR3 sequence: CASTSEESSYNEQFF. DNA of the CDR3: TGTGCCTCGACCTCGGAGGAAAGCTCCTACAATGAGCAGTTCTTC.

The rearrangement links TRBV7-9 to TRBJ1-2; 7 nucleotides line up with TRBD1. The junction had 20 bases not matched to a gene; V was cut back by 8 bases and J by 5 bases. The germline gives CDR1 SEHNR, CDR2 FQNEAQ (reference sequence). This CDR3 comprises 17 residues. In DNA form, the CDR3 reads TGTGCCAGCTCCCACCGACGGACAGGTGGGGGAGAGTATGGCTACACCTTC. Protein: CASSHRRTGGGEYGYTF.

The chain employs TRBV2 and TRBJ2-1; 10 bases match TRBD2. J was trimmed by 6 bases and V by 4 bases; bases with no gene match: 9. The length of the CDR3 is 16 residues. In germline, CDR1 is SNHLY, CDR2 FYNNEI. The CDR3 bases are TGTGCCAGCAGTGTTACCCGACTAGCGGGCATCAATGAGCAGTTCTTC. Translated: CASSVTRLAGINEQFF. Supplemented by reference TRBV2 and TRBJ2-1, the full variable domain reads EPEVTQTPSHQVTQMGQEVILRCVPISNHLYFYWYRQILGQKVEFLVSFYNNEISEKSEIFDDQFSVERPDGSNFTLKIRSTKLEDSAMYFCASSVTRLAGINEQFFGPGTRLTVL.

This clone was seen a handful of times. In nucleotides, the CDR3 is TGTGCCAGCAGCCCAGGTGGGGGCCTCTACAATGAGCAGTTCTTC. The encoded protein is CASSPGGGLYNEQFF. The gene calls are TRBV7-2 and TRBJ2-1; possibly TRBD1 for D (6 bases). The CDR3 has 15 residues. With 5 bases removed from V and 3 bases from J, the gap between germline ends came to 14 bases. Germline V CDR1 and CDR2: SGHTA, FQGNSA.

This clone occurred a few times. The chain employs TRBV18 and TRBJ2-4; D is unresolved. The CDR3 consists of 16 residues. Trimming removed 2 bases at V and 0 bases at J, with 11 bases between. CDR1 and CDR2 from the germline V gene are KGHSH and LQKENI. The CDR3 sequence: CASSPVSGVAKNIQYF. The DNA of the CDR3 is TGTGCCAGCTCACCAGTCTCCGGTGTAGCCAAAAACATTCAGTACTTC.

The genes are TRBV27 and TRBJ1-4; D ambiguous. Trimming pared 2 bases from V and 5 bases from J, leaving 6 bases between. The CDR3 has 13 residues. The V gene's germline CDR1 is MNHEY and CDR2 SMNVEV (reference sequence). CDR3 bases: TGTGCCAGCAGTTTAAGGGAGAATGAAAAACTGTTTTTT. It is translated as CASSLRENEKLFF.

This clone was seen a few times. This chain links TRBV5-6 with TRBJ2-2, with a tentative D call TRBD2 (5 bases). This CDR3 spans 15 amino acids. V dropped 1 base and J dropped 1 base, with 8 bases sitting between them. Germline V gives CDR1 SGHDT, CDR2 YYEEEE. The CDR3 sequence: CASSLSRGNTGELFF. The CDR3 nucleotides are TGTGCCAGCAGCTTGAGTCGGGGGAACACCGGGGAGCTGTTTTTT.

The chain combines TRBV7-2 with TRBJ2-7, with 8 positions matching TRBD2. Germline values: CDR1 SGHTA, CDR2 FQGNSA. This CDR3 has 16 amino acids. Unmatched junction bases numbered 13, after V lost 5 bases and J lost 4 bases. This chain's CDR3 is CASSPIAGTSLYEQYF. For the CDR3, the DNA is TGTGCCAGCAGCCCCATAGCGGGGACCAGTCTGTACGAGCAGTACTTC.